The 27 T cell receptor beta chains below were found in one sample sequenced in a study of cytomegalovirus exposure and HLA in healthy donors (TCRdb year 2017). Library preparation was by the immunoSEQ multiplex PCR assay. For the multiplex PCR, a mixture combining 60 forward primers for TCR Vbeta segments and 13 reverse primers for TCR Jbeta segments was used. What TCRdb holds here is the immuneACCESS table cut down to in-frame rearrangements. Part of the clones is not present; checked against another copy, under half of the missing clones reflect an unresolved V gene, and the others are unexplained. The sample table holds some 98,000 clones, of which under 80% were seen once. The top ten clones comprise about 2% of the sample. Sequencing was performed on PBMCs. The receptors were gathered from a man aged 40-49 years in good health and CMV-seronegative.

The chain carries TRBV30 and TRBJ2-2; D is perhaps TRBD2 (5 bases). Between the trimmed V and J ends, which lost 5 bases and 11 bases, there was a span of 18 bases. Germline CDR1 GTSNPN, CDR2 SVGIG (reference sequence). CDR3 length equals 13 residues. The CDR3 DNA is TGTGCCTGGTTTGTGGGGAGCCGGGGAGAGCTGTTTTTT. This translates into CAWFVGSRGELFF.

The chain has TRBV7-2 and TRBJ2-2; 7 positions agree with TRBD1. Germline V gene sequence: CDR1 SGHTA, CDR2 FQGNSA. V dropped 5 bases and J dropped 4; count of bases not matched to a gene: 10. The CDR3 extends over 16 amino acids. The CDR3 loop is CASSIARGPVTGELFF. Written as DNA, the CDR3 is TGTGCCAGCAGCATTGCAAGGGGGCCCGTCACCGGGGAGCTGTTTTTT.

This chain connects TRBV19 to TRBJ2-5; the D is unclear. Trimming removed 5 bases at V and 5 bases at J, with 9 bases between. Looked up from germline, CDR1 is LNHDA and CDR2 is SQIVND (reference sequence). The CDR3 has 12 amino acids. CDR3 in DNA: TGTGCCAGTAGTTCCTTCCAGGAGACCCAGTACTTC. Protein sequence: CASSSFQETQYF.

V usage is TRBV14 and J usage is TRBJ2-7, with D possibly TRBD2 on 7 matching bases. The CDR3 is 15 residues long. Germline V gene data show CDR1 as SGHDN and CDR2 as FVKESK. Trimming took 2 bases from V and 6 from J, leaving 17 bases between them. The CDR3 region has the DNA TGTGCCAGCAGCCAAAGCGCCGGGGGGCACTTCGAGCAGTACTTC. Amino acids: CASSQSAGGHFEQYF.

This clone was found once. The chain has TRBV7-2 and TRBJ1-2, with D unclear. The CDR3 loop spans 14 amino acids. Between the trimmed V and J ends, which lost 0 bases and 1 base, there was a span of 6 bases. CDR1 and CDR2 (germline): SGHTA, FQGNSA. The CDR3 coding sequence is TGTGCCAGCAGCTTAGCGCGGAGTAACTATGGCTACACCTTC. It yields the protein CASSLARSNYGYTF. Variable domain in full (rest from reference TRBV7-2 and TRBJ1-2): GAGVSQSPSNKVTEKGKDVELRCDPISGHTALYWYRQSLGQGLEFLIYFQGNSAPDKSGLPSDRFSAERTGGSVSTLTIQRTQQEDSAVYLCASSLARSNYGYTFGSGTRLTVV.

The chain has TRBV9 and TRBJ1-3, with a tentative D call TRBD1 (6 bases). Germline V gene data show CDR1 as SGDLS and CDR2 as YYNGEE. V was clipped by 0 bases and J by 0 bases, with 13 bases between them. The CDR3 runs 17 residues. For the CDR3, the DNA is TGTGCCAGCAGCGTAGCCGGCGGGGGCTTCTCTGGAAACACCATATATTTT. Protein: CASSVAGGGFSGNTIYF.

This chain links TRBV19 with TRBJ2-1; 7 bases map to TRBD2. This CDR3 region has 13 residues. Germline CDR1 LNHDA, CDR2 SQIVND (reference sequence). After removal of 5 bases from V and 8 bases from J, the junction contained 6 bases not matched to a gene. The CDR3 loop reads CASSWGGIDEQFF. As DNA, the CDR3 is TGTGCCAGTAGTTGGGGGGGGATCGATGAGCAGTTCTTC. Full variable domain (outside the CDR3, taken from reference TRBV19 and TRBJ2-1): DGGITQSPKYLFRKEGQNVTLSCEQNLNHDAMYWYRQDPGQGLRLIYYSQIVNDFQKGDIAEGYSVSREKKESFPLTVTSAQKNPTAFYLCASSWGGIDEQFFGPGTRLTVL.

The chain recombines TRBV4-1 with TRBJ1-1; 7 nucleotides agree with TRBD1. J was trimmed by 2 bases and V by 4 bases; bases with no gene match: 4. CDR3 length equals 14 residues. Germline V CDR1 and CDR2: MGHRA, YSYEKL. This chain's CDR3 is CASSRGQTNTEAFF. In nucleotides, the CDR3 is TGCGCCAGCAGCCGGGGACAGACAAACACTGAAGCTTTCTTT.

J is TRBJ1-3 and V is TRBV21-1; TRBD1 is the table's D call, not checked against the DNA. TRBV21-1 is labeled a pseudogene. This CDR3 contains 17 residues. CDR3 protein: CASSKNHRDSCGNTIYF. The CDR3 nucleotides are TGTGCCAGCAGCAAAAACCACCGGGACAGCTGTGGAAACACCATATATTTT.

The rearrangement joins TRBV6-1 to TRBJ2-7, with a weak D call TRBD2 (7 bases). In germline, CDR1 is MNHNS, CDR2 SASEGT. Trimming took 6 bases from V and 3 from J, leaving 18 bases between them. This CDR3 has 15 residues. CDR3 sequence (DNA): TGTGCCAGCAGGCACGGGGGGCAGGTCAGCTACGAGCAGTACTTC. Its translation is CASRHGGQVSYEQYF.

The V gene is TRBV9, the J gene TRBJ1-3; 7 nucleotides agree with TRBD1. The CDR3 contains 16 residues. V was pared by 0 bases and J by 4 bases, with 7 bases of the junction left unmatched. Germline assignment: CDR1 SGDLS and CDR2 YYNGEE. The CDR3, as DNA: TGTGCCAGCAGCGTAGGTTCGGGGACAGTCGGAAACACCATATATTTT. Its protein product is CASSVGSGTVGNTIYF.

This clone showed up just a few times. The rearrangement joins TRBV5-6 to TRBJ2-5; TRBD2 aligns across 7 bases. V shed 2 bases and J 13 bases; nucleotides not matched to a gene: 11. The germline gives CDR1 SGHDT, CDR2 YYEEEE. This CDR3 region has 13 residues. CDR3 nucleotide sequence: TGTGCCAGCAGCTTTGGGGGGGACCCCAAGGCGTACTTC. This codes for CASSFGGDPKAYF.

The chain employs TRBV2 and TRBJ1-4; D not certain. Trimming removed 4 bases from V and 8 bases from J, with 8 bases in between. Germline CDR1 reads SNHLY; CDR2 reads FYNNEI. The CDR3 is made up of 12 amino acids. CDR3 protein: CASSVDWEKLFF. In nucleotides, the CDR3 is TGTGCCAGCAGTGTAGACTGGGAAAAACTGTTTTTT.

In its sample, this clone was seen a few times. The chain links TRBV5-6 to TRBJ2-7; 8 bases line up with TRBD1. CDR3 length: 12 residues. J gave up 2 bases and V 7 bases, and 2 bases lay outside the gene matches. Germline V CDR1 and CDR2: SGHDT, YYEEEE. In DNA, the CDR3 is TGTGCCAGCTCCAGGGGGCCCTACGAGCAGTACTTC. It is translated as CASSRGPYEQYF.

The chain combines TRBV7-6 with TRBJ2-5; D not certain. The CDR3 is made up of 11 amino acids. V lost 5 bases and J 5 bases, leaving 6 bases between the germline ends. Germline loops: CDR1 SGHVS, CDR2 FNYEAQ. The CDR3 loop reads CASSPRETQYF. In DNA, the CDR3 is TGTGCCAGCAGCCCCAGGGAGACCCAGTACTTC.

The CDR3 DNA sequence: TGTGCCAGCAGCTTTGGGACAGGGTATTACAATGAGCAGTTCTTC. Encoded protein: CASSFGTGYYNEQFF. The rearrangement links TRBV7-2 to TRBJ2-1; 9 bases map to TRBD1. The germline CDR1 and CDR2 sequences are SGHTA and FQGNSA. The CDR3 consists of 15 residues. The trim removed 3 bases at V and 4 bases at J, leaving 4 bases unmatched. Based on the CDR3 plus reference TRBV7-2 and TRBJ2-1, the full variable domain is GAGVSQSPSNKVTEKGKDVELRCDPISGHTALYWYRQSLGQGLEFLIYFQGNSAPDKSGLPSDRFSAERTGGSVSTLTIQRTQQEDSAVYLCASSFGTGYYNEQFFGPGTRLTVL.

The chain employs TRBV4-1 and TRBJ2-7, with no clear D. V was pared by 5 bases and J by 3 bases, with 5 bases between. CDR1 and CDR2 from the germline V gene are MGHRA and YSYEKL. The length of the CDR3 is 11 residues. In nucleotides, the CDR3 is TGCGCCAGCAGCTCAAACTACGAGCAGTACTTC. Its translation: CASSSNYEQYF.

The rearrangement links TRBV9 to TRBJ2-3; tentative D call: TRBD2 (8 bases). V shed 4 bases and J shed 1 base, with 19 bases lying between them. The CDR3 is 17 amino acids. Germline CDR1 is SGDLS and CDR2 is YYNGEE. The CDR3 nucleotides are TGTGCCAGCAGCCCGCGAAGGGGGCGGGGGGGCACAGATACGCAGTATTTT. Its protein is CASSPRRGRGGTDTQYF.

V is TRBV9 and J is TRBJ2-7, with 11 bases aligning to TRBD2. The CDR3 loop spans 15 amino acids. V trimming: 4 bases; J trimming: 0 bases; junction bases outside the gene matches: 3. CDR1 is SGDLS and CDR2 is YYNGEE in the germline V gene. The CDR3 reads CASSSSGGSSYEQYF. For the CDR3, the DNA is TGTGCCAGCAGCTCTAGCGGGGGGAGCTCCTACGAGCAGTACTTC.

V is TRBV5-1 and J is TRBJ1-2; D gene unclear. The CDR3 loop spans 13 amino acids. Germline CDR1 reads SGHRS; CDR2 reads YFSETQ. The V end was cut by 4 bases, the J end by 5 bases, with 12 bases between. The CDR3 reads CASSPSRYYGYTF. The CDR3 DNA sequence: TGCGCCAGCAGCCCCTCGCGATATTATGGCTACACCTTC.

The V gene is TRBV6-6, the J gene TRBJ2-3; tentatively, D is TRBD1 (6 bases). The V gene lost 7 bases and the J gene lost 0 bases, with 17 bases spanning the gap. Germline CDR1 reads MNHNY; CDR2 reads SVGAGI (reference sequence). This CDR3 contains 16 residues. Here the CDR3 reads CASMDTGRVSTDTQYF. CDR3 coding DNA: TGTGCCAGCATGGATACAGGGCGCGTTAGCACAGATACGCAGTATTTT.

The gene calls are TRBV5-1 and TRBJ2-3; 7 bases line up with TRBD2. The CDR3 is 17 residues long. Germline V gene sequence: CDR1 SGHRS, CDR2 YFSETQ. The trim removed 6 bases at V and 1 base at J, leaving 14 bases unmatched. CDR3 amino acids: CASKPGWSTSGTDTQYF. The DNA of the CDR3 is TGCGCCAGCAAGCCGGGCTGGTCTACTAGCGGCACAGATACGCAGTATTTT.

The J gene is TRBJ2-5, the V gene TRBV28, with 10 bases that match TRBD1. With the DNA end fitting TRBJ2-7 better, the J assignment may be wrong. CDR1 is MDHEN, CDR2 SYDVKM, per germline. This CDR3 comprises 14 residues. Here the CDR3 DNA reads TGTGCCAGCACCCGCAGACAGGGGGCTTACGAGCAGTACTTC. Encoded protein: CASTRRQGAYEQYF.

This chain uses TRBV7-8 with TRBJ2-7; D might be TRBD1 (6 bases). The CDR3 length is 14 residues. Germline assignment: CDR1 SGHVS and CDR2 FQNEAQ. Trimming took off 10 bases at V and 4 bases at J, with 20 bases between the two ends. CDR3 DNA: TGTGCCATTTTCAAATCCGGGACAACTTACGAGCAGTACTTC. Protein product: CAIFKSGTTYEQYF.

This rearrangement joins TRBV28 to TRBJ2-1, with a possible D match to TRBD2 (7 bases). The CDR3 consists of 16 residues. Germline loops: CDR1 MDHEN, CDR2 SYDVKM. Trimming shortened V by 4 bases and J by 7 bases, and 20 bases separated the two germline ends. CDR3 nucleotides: TGTGCCAGCAGTTCGCCTGGGGGGGGGCCTGGGAATGAGCAGTTCTTC. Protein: CASSSPGGGPGNEQFF.

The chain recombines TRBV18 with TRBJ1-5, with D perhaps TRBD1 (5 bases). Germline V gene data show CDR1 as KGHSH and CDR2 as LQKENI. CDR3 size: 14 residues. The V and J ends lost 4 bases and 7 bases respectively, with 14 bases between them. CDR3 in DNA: TGTGCCAGCTCACTAAGTTTGACAGCCCAGCCCCAGCATTTT. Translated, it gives CASSLSLTAQPQHF. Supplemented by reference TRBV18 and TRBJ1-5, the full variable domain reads NAGVMQNPRHLVRRRGQEARLRCSPMKGHSHVYWYRQLPEEGLKFMVYLQKENIIDESGMPKERFSAEFPKEGPSILRIQQVVRGDSAAYFCASSLSLTAQPQHFGDGTRLSIL.

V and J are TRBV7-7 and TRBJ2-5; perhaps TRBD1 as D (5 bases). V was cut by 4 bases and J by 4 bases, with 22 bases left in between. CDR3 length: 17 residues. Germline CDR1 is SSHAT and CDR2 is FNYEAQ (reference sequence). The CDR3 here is CASSSSRAAGIRETQYF. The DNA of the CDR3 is TGTGCCAGCAGCTCGTCTCGGGCCGCAGGGATCAGAGAGACCCAGTACTTC. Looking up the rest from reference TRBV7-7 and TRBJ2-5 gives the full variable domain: GAGVSQSPRYKVTKRGQDVTLRCDPISSHATLYWYQQALGQGPEFLTYFNYEAQPDKSGLPSDRFSAERPEGSISTLTIQRTEQRDSAMYRCASSSSRAAGIRETQYFGPGTRLLVL.